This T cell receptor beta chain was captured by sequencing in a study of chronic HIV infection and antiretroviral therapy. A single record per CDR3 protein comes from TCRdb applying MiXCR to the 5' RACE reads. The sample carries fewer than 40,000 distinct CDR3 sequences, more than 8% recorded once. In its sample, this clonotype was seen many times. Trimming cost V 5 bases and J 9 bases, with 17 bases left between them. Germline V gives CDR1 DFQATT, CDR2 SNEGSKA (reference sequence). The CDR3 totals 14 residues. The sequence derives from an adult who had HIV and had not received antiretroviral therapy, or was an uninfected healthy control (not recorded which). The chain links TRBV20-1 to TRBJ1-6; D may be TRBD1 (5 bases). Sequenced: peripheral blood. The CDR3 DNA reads TGCAGTGCTCGATCGGGGGTGGGGAGTTCACCCCTCCACTTT. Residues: CSARSGVGSSPLHF.